A selection of T cell receptor beta chains follows, all from one sample in a study of T-cell memory formation after mild COVID-19. One entry per CDR3 protein, called by TCRdb with MiXCR from the 5' RACE reads. Here the sample spans approximately 300,000 distinct CDR3 sequences, around 19% being singletons. Sample: PBMCs or a T cell subset sorted from them (not recorded which). The receptors derive from a man between 18 and 29 years old who had mild COVID-19 (a few samples of this study predate the infection). Cell type and time point are not known. The CDR3 runs from the conserved cysteine through the conserved F or W. A D gene is named only where the DNA matches it firmly. Clone size, where shown, is once, few, many, or a class for clones that have expanded.

D,V,size,J,CDR3,DNA
NA,TRBV5-6,few,TRBJ2-5,CASSQQGMETQYF,TGTGCCAGCAGCCAACAGGGAATGGAGACCCAGTACTTC
NA,TRBV2,few,TRBJ2-3,CASRSAGDTQYF,TGTGCCAGCAGGAGTGCGGGAGATACGCAGTATTTT
NA,TRBV29-1,NA,TRBJ2-1,CSVEVSSYNEQFF,TGCAGCGTTGAAGTTAGCTCCTACAATGAGCAGTTCTTC
TRBD1,TRBV4-2,NA,TRBJ1-5,CASSQDQLRGRNQPQHF,TGTGCCAGCAGCCAAGATCAACTCAGGGGGCGTAATCAGCCCCAGCATTTT
TRBD1,TRBV9,few,TRBJ2-7,CASSPPGTGDRYEQYF,TGTGCCAGCAGCCCCCCTGGGACAGGGGATAGATACGAGCAGTACTTC
NA,TRBV3-1,NA,TRBJ1-3,CASSHDGYGNTIYF,TGTGCCAGCAGCCACGACGGGTACGGAAACACCATATATTTT
TRBD1,TRBV9,NA,TRBJ2-1,CASSVGTGGEQFF,TGTGCCAGCAGCGTAGGGACAGGGGGTGAGCAGTTCTTC
NA,TRBV12-3/TRBV12-4,NA,TRBJ2-3,CASSFVPPDTQYF,TGTGCCAGCAGTTTTGTCCCGCCGGATACGCAGTATTTT
TRBD1,TRBV7-9,many,TRBJ2-2,CASSPDRRNTGELFF,TGTGCCAGCAGCCCGGACAGGCGCAACACCGGGGAGCTGTTTTTT
NA,TRBV3-1,NA,TRBJ1-1,CASSQPGGSTEAFF,TGTGCCAGCAGCCAACCCGGAGGGAGCACTGAAGCTTTCTTT
NA,TRBV28,few,TRBJ1-6,CASSPNLGSPLHF,TGTGCCAGCAGTCCCAACCTGGGGTCACCCCTCCACTTT
NA,TRBV20-1,few,TRBJ1-2,CSATTVWVGYTF,TGCAGTGCTACGACCGTTTGGGTTGGCTACACCTTC
TRBD2,TRBV4-3,many,TRBJ2-5,CASSPRGGKETQYF,TGCGCCAGCAGCCCGAGGGGAGGGAAAGAGACCCAGTACTTC
TRBD2,TRBV7-2,many,TRBJ2-1,CASSRGGGPYNEQFF,TGTGCCAGCAGCCGCGGCGGGGGGCCCTACAATGAGCAGTTCTTC